Here is one T cell receptor beta chain with its context. Antigen: not known. The data stem from a study of CXCR3-negative and CXCR3-positive naive CD8 T cells. Researchers sorted 300,000 cells of each CD8+ T cell subset in triplicate. In preparing the TRB cDNA libraries, 5' RACE with UMI labels was used. TCRdb derives one entry per CDR3 protein from the 5' RACE reads, leaving out DNA. The data include over 80,000 distinct CDR3 sequences; the top ten clones carry around 1.4%. General study points: TRB CDR3s of CXCR3-positive naive cells were more hydrophobic than those of CXCR3-negative naive cells. Naive CXCR3-positive and CXCR3-negative cells shared TRBV-TRBJ usage; memory cells diverged. The majority of assays used fresh PBMCs, and CXCR3 expression partially decreased after cryopreservation.

Per the germline V gene, CDR1 is MNHNY and CDR2 is SVGAGI (reference sequence). The CDR3 is 15 residues long. The sequence came from a human donor in good health. Some clones in this sample may be carry-over from other donors' samples. This rearrangement joins TRBV6-6 to TRBJ1-1; without DNA, the TCRdb call of TRBD1 cannot be checked. The source material was naive CXCR3- CD8+ T cells from blood. Subset of the sample: CD45RO-CCR7+CD27+CD95- naive CD8+ T cells lacking CXCR3 (TNR3-). CDR3 amino acids: CASIPSWAVNTEAFF.